This TCR beta chain was sequenced for a study of low-dose radiotherapy and immunotherapy resistance in tumors. Study in general: Cohort 2 was treated with 1 Gy per fraction every two weeks, amounting to 13 Gy across 26 weeks.

Germline CDR1 and CDR2: LNHDA and SQIVND (reference sequence). This CDR3 has 16 residues. Trimming left V 5 bases short and J 0 bases short, with 14 bases between. Time point indicated: after trial treatment. The treatment denotes: LDRT plus nivolumab, ipilimumab, low-dose cyclophosphamide and aspirin (RACIN trial). The presence of advanced solid tumors lacking tumor-infiltrating lymphocytes characterized eligible patients. Primers targeting TRAV and TRBV primed first-strand cDNA, covering alpha and beta chains. Both a constant-region primer and a V-primer adapter served to amplify TCRs across 15 to 20 PCR cycles. TCRdb used MiXCR to reprocess the reads, holding one entry per CDR3 protein. The repertoire holds more than 50,000 distinct CDR3 sequences, with about 23% as singletons.

The source material was PBMCs, sampled after low-dose radiotherapy plus immunotherapy. The J gene is TRBJ1-3, the V gene TRBV19, with D unclear. This TCR derives from a male donor with prostate cancer. The CDR3 nucleotides read TGTGCCAGTAGTGTGGTTACGAGGGACTCTGGAAACACCATATATTTT. Encoded protein: CASSVVTRDSGNTIYF.